Described below is a single TCR beta chain sequence and its context. Its target antigen remains unknown. One base away there is no much larger clone; base qualities are not given. This entry belongs to a study of blood T cell repertoires in COVID-19 (dated by TCRdb to the early 2020s). Looking at the study overall: Samples covering the acute and convalescent phases of COVID-19 were provided by collaborators in the United States, Italy and Spain. The samples were drawn from the first 160 participants of the ongoing ImmuneRACE study and from 1,254 subjects provided by 6 global collaborators. The repertoires were made available in a free public database intended to serve as a resource for research on the immune response to SARS-CoV-2. Nearly every sample came with metadata listing a de-identified subject ID, COVID-19 status, age in years and sex. The dataset comprised deeply sampled blood TCRbeta repertoires from subjects exposed to, actively infected with, or recovered from COVID-19. The material from the prospective study consisted of cDNA or gDNA derived from T cells, B-cell-depleted T cells, or PBMCs. Where HLA class I and class II types were available, the types were taken from metadata supplied by the sample provider, not from assay-based typing.

Trimmed from V: 2 bases; trimmed from J: 2 bases; junction bases lacking a gene match: 8. CDR1 and CDR2 are read off the germline V gene as MGHRA and YSYEKL. The CDR3 runs 16 residues from the cysteine to the phenylalanine. The only DNA kept is the CDR3, 48 bases in frame from the first base. TCRbeta CDR3 regions were amplified from genomic DNA by means of the immunoSEQ Assay, a bias-controlled multiplex PCR. The published analysis was carried out like this. Nucleated cell counts per sample were estimated from amplification of reference gene primers within the assay. To quantify the absolute abundance of each unique TCRbeta CDR3 rearrangement, sequence reads were collapsed and filtered. For each sample, productive Simpson clonality was calculated by taking the square root of Simpson's diversity index across productive rearrangements. This immuneACCESS table, as held by TCRdb, lists in-frame sequences with V and J called but not all clones. Of the missing ones, under half trace to an unresolved V gene in checked studies; the others have no known cause. V and J calls and clone size are as listed in that table; D and trimming were resolved from the DNA. For this sample the table gives 200,000 or so clones, of which over 70% were detected only once. Of the sample, around 16% falls within the top ten clones.

The investigation overall reported the following: How much clinical and demographic metadata was included differed by source and by participant, and the metadata was provided uncurated.

Each collaborating institution followed its own protocols to collect whole blood in K2EDTA tubes. For TCRbeta analysis, collaborators shipped samples in one of three forms: frozen whole blood, isolated PBMCs, or DNA extracted from either of those sample types. The sequenced material came from peripheral blood. The V gene is TRBV4-1 and the J gene is TRBJ2-5; 7 bases in the middle match TRBD1. This clonotype originated in a man in his sixties with active or convalescent COVID-19. The CDR3 corresponds to CASSQLPGQKQETQYF. The DNA sequence is given as TGCGCCAGCAGCCAACTGCCGGGACAGAAACAAGAGACCCAGTACTTC.